The clone carrying this T cell receptor beta chain was observed a few times. Germline CDR1 reads SGHAT; CDR2 reads FQDESV (reference sequence). V was cut by 6 bases and J by 3 bases, with 16 bases left in between. CDR3 length equals 15 residues. This record comes from a study of blood T cell repertoires in COVID-19. Sequencing was performed with immunoSEQ multiplex PCR; in TCRdb, only in-frame clones are kept and a portion is missing. The table has under 50,000 clones, 82% seen once. The sequencing sample was made of peripheral blood. The sequence derives from a woman in her 70s with acute or convalescent COVID-19. This chain uses TRBV11-1 with TRBJ2-3; D is undetermined. The CDR3 spells CASRPERPGTDTQYF. CDR3 nucleotides: TGTGCCAGCAGGCCTGAGAGACCCGGGACAGATACGCAGTATTTT.